This TCR beta chain was observed in a study of cytomegalovirus exposure and HLA in healthy donors. Notes on the study in general: Sequences of the TCR beta chain were said to predict the HLA-A and HLA-B alleles of most subjects accurately. The study put under 200 TCR beta chains on its list as cytomegalovirus-associated.

PCR was performed using 60 Vbeta and 13 Jbeta primers. Method: immunoSEQ multiplex PCR; TCRdb's copy keeps in-frame clones and lacks some. The sample consists of approximately 150,000 clones, 65% to 80% of them appearing once. In regard to this clone: Its antigen is currently unknown.

The TCR comes from a man aged 35 to 55 in good health and CMV-seronegative. Material for sequencing was PBMCs.

The CDR3 region is CASRTVGGYNEQFF. In nucleotides, the CDR3 is TGCGCCAGCAGGACGGTGGGGGGTTACAATGAGCAGTTCTTC. This sequence joins TRBV5-1 and TRBJ2-1; maybe TRBD2 (6 bases). Trimming took 5 bases from V and 4 from J, leaving 13 bases between them. Per germline, CDR1 SGHRS and CDR2 YFSETQ. This CDR3 is built from 14 residues.